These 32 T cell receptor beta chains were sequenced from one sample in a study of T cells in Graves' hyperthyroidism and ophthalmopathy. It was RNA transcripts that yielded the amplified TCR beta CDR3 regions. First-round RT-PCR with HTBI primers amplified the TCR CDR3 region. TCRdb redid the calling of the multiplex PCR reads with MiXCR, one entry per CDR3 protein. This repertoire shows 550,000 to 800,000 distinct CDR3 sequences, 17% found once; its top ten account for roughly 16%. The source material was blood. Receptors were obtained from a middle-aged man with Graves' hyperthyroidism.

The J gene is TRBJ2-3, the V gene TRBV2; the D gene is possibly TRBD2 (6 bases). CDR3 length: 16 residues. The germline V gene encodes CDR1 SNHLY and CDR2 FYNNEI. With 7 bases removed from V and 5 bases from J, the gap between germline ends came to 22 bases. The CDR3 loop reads CASKAGRGPLVDTQYF. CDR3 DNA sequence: TGTGCCAGCAAGGCGGGAAGGGGACCCCTGGTAGATACGCAGTATTTT. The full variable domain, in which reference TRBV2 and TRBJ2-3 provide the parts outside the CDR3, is EPEVTQTPSHQVTQMGQEVILRCVPISNHLYFYWYRQILGQKVEFLVSFYNNEISEKSEIFDDQFSVERPDGSNFTLKIRSTKLEDSAMYFCASKAGRGPLVDTQYFGPGTRLTVL.

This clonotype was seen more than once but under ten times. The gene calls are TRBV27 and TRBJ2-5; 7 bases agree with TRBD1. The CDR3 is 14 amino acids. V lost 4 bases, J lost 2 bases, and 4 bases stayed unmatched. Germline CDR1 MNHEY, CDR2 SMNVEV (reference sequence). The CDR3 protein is CASSSLDRQETQYF. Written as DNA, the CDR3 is TGTGCCAGCAGTTCCTTGGACAGGCAAGAGACCCAGTACTTC.

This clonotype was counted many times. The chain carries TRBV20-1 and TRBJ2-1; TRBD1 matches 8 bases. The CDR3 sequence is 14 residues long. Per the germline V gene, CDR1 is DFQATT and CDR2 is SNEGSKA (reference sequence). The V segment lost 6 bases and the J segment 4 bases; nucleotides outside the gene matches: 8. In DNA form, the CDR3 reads TGCAGTGCGGTCGACAGGGGTTTGTACAATGAGCAGTTCTTC. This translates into CSAVDRGLYNEQFF.

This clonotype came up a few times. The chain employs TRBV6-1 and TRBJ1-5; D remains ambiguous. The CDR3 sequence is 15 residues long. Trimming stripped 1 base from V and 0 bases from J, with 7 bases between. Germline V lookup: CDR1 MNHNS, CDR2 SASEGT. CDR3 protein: CASSEVGISNQPQHF. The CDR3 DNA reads TGTGCCAGCAGTGAAGTAGGGATTAGCAATCAGCCCCAGCATTTT.

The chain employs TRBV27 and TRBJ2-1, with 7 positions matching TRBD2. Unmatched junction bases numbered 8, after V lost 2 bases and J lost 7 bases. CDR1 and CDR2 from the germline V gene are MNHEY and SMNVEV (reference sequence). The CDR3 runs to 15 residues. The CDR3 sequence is CASSLGTGRRNEQFF. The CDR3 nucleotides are TGTGCCAGCAGTTTAGGGACCGGGAGGAGGAATGAGCAGTTCTTC.

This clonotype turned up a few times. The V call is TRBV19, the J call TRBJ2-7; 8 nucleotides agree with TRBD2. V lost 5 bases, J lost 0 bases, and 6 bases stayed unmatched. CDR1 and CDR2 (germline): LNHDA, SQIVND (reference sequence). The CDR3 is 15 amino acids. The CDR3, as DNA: TGTGCCAGTAGTTTTAGCGGGACGGCCTCCTACGAGCAGTACTTC. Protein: CASSFSGTASYEQYF.

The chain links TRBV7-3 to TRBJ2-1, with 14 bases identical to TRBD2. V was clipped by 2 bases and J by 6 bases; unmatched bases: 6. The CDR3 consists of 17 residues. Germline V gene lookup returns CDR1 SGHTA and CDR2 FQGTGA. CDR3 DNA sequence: TGTGCCAGCAGCTTACAGTTCGGGACTAGCGGGAGCAATGAGCAGTTCTTC. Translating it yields CASSLQFGTSGSNEQFF.

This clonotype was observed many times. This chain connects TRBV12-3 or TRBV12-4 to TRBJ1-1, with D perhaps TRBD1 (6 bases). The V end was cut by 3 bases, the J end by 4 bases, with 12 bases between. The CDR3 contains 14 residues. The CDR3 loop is CASSFGQLSTEAFF. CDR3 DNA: TGTGCCAGCAGTTTCGGACAGCTAAGCACTGAAGCTTTCTTT.

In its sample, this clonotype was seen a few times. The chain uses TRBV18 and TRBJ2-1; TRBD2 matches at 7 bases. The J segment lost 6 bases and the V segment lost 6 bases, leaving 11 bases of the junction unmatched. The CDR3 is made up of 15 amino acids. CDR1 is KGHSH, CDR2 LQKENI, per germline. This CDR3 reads CASSWTSGVGNEQFF. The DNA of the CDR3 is TGTGCCAGCTCGTGGACTAGTGGTGTCGGCAATGAGCAGTTCTTC.

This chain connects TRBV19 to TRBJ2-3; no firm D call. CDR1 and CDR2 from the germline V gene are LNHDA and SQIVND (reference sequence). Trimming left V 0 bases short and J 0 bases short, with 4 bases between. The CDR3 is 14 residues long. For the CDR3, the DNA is TGTGCCAGTAGTATAGATGATAGCACAGATACGCAGTATTTT. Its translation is CASSIDDSTDTQYF.

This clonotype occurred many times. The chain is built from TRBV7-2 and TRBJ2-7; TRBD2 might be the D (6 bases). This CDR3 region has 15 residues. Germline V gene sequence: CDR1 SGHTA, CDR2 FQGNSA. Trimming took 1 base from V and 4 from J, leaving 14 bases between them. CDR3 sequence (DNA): TGTGCCAGCAGCTTAGGATCGGGGGTGCAGTACGAGCAGTACTTC. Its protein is CASSLGSGVQYEQYF.

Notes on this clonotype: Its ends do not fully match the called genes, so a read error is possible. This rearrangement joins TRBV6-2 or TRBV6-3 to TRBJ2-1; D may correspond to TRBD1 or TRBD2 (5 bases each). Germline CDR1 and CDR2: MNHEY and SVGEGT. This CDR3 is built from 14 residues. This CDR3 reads CASTRDGTYNERLF. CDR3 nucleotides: TGTGCCAGCACCCGGGACGGTACCTACAATGAGCGGCTCTTC.

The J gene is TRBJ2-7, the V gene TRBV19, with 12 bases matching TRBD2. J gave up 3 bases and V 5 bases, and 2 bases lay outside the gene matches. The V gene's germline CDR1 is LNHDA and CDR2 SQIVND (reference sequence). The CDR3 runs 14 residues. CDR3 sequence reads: CASSATSGGYEQYF. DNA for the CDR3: TGTGCCAGTAGTGCGACTAGCGGGGGCTACGAGCAGTACTTC.

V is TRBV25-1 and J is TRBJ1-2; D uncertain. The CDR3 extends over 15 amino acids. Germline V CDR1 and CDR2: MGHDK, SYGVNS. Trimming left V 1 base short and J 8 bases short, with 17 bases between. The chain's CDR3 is CASSELGKPTGGYTF. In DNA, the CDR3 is TGTGCCAGCAGTGAATTGGGGAAACCCACCGGAGGCTACACCTTC.

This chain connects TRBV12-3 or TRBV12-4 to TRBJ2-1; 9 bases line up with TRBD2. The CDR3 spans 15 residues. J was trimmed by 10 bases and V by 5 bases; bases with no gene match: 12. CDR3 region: CASSPPLAGSVEQFF. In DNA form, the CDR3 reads TGTGCCAGCAGTCCCCCCCTAGCGGGGTCTGTGGAGCAGTTCTTC.

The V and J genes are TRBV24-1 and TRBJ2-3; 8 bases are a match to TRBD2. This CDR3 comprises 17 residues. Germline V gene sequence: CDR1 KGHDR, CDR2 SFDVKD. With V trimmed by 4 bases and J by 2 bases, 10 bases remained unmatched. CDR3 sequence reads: CATSEDASGRHTDTQYF. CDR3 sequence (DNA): TGTGCCACCAGTGAAGACGCTAGCGGGCGGCACACAGATACGCAGTATTTT.

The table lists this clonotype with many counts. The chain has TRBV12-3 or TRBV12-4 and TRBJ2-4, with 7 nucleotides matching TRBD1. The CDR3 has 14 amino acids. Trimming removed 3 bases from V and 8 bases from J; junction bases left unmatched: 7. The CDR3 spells CASSLRGGTDIQYF. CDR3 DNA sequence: TGTGCCAGCAGTTTGAGAGGGGGCACGGACATTCAGTACTTC.

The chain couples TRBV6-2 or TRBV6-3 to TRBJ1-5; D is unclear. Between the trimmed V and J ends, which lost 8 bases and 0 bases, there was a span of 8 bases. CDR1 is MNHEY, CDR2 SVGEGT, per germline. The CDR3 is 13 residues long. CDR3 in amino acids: CASCFYSNQPQHF. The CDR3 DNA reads TGTGCCAGCTGCTTCTATAGCAATCAGCCCCAGCATTTT.

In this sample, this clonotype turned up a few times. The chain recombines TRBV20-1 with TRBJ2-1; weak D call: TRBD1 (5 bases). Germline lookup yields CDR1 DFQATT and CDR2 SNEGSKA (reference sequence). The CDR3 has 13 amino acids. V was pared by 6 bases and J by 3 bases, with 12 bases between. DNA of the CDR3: TGCAGTGCACCGACTGACAGCTACAATGAGCAGTTCTTC. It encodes CSAPTDSYNEQFF.

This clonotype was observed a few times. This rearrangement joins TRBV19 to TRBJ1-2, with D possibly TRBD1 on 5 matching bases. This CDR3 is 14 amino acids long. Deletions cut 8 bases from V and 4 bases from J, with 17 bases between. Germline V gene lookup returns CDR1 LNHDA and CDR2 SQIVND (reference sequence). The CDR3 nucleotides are TGTGCCAGTTTAAAACCTGGGGCGGCCTATGGCTACACCTTC. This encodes CASLKPGAAYGYTF. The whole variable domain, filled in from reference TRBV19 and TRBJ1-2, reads DGGITQSPKYLFRKEGQNVTLSCEQNLNHDAMYWYRQDPGQGLRLIYYSQIVNDFQKGDIAEGYSVSREKKESFPLTVTSAQKNPTAFYLCASLKPGAAYGYTFGSGTRLTVV.

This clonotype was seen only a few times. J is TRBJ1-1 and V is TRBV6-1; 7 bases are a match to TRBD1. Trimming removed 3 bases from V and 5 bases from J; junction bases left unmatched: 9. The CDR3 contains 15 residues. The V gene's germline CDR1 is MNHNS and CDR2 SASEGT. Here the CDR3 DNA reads TGTGCCAGCAGTGATAAGGACAGGTCTCCAACTGAAGCTTTCTTT. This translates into CASSDKDRSPTEAFF.

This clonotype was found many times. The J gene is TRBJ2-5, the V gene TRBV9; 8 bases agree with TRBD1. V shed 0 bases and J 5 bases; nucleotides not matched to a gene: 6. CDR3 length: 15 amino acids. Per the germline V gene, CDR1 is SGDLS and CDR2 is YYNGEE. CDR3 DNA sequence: TGTGCCAGCAGCGTAGCTGGGGACAGGAGGGAGACCCAGTACTTC. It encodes CASSVAGDRRETQYF. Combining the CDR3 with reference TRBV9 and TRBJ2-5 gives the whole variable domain DSGVTQTPKHLITATGQRVTLRCSPRSGDLSVYWYQQSLDQGLQFLIQYYNGEERAKGNILERFSAQQFPDLHSELNLSSLELGDSALYFCASSVAGDRRETQYFGPGTRLLVL.

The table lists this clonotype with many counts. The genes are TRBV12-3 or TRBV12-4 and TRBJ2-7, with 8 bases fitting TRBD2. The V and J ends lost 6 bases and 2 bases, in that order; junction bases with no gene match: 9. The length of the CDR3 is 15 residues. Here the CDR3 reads CASSISGSGTYEQYF. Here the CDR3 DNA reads TGTGCCAGCAGCATCAGCGGGAGTGGCACCTACGAGCAGTACTTC.

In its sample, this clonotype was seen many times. The CDR3 region has the DNA TGTGCCAGCAGTTTCACCCCCCAGGAGACCCAGTACTTC. Encoded protein: CASSFTPQETQYF. The chain uses TRBV7-3 and TRBJ2-5; unclear D gene. The CDR3 loop spans 13 amino acids. Between the trimmed V and J ends, which lost 6 bases and 5 bases, there was a span of 13 bases. Germline V gene lookup returns CDR1 SGHTA and CDR2 FQGTGA.

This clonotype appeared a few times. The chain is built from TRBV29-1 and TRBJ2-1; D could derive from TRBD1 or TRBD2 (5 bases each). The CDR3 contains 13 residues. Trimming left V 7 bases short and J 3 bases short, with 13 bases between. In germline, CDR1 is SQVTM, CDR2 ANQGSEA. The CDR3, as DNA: TGCAGCGCCCGGGACCAGGTCTACAATGAGCAGTTCTTC. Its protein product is CSARDQVYNEQFF.

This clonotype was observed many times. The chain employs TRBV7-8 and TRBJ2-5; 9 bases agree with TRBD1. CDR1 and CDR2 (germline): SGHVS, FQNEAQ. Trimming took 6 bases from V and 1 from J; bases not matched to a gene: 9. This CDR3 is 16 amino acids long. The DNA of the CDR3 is TGTGCCAGCAGTAAGCCGGGACAGGGAATCCAAGAGACCCAGTACTTC. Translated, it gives CASSKPGQGIQETQYF.

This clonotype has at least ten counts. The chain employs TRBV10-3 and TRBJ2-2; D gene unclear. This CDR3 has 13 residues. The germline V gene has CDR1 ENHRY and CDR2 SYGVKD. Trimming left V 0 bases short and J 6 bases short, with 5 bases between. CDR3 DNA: TGTGCCATCAGTGAGTCCGCCCCCGGGGAGCTGTTTTTT. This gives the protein CAISESAPGELFF.

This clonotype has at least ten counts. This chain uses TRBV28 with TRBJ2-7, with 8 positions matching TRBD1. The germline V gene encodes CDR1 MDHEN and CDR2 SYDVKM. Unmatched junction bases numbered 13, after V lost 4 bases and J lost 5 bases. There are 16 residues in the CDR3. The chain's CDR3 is CASSYNWRDRTHEQYF. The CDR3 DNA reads TGTGCCAGCAGTTATAATTGGAGGGACAGGACCCACGAGCAGTACTTC.

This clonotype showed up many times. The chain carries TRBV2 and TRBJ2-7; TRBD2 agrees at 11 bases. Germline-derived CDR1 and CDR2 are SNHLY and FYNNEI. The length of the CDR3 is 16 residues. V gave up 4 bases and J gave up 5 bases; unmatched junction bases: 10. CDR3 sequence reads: CASSAELAGGNNEQYF. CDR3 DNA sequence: TGTGCCAGCAGTGCAGAGCTAGCGGGAGGAAACAACGAGCAGTACTTC.

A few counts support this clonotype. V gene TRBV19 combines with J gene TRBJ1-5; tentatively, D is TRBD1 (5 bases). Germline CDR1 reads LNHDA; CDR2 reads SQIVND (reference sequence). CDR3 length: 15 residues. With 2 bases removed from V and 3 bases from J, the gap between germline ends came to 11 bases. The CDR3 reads CASSIILTVNQPQHF. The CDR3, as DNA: TGTGCCAGTAGTATAATTTTGACAGTCAATCAGCCCCAGCATTTT. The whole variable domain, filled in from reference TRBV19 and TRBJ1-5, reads DGGITQSPKYLFRKEGQNVTLSCEQNLNHDAMYWYRQDPGQGLRLIYYSQIVNDFQKGDIAEGYSVSREKKESFPLTVTSAQKNPTAFYLCASSIILTVNQPQHFGDGTRLSIL.

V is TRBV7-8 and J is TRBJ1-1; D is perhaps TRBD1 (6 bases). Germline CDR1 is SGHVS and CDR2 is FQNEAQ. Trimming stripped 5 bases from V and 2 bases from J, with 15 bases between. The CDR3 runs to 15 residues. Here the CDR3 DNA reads TGTGCCAGCAGCCCTCTACAGGGTTTTAACACTGAAGCTTTCTTT. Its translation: CASSPLQGFNTEAFF.

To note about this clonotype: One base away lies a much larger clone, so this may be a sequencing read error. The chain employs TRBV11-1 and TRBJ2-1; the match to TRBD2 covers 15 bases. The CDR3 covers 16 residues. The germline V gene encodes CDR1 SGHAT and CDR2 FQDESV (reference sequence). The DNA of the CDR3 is TGTGCCAGCAGCGACCCTGGGACTAGCGGGGGGAATGAGCAGTGCTTC. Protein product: CASSDPGTSGGNEQCF.